A single sample is the source of the 24 T cell receptor beta chains below, sequenced in a study of cytomegalovirus exposure and HLA in healthy donors. PCR involved 60 Vbeta and 13 Jbeta primers. The method was immunoSEQ multiplex PCR; TCRdb's version includes in-frame clones alone and lacks a portion of them. In the table there are 150,000 to 200,000 clones, about 85% of which are singletons. The sequencing input was PBMCs. Receptors originate from a girl under 18 in good health and CMV-seropositive.

This chain connects TRBV7-2 to TRBJ1-2, with TRBD1 matching 9 bases. Germline values: CDR1 SGHTA, CDR2 FQGNSA. V shed 4 bases and J 6 bases; nucleotides not matched to a gene: 3. The CDR3 is made up of 13 amino acids. In DNA form, the CDR3 reads TGTGCCAGCAGCTGGGGACAGGGTGATGGCTACACCTTC. This sequence encodes CASSWGQGDGYTF. The whole variable domain, remainder taken from reference TRBV7-2 and TRBJ1-2, is GAGVSQSPSNKVTEKGKDVELRCDPISGHTALYWYRQSLGQGLEFLIYFQGNSAPDKSGLPSDRFSAERTGGSVSTLTIQRTQQEDSAVYLCASSWGQGDGYTFGSGTRLTVV.

This sequence joins TRBV19 and TRBJ1-2; D possibly corresponds to TRBD1 (6 bases). V lost 3 bases and J 10 bases, leaving 12 bases between the germline ends. The CDR3 length is 12 residues. Germline assignment: CDR1 LNHDA and CDR2 SQIVND (reference sequence). The CDR3 sequence is CASSMTGRDYTF. As DNA, the CDR3 is TGTGCCAGTAGTATGACAGGCCGCGACTACACCTTC.

This clone was counted between two and nine times. This rearrangement joins TRBV5-1 to TRBJ2-1, with 7 nucleotides matching TRBD1. Germline V gene data show CDR1 as SGHRS and CDR2 as YFSETQ. V was pared by 6 bases and J by 8 bases, with 8 bases of the junction left unmatched. The CDR3 consists of 13 residues. The CDR3 is CASKPTGFDEQFF. In DNA, the CDR3 is TGCGCCAGCAAACCGACAGGGTTCGATGAGCAGTTCTTC. Supplemented by reference TRBV5-1 and TRBJ2-1, the full variable domain reads KAGVTQTPRYLIKTRGQQVTLSCSPISGHRSVSWYQQTPGQGLQFLFEYFSETQRNKGNFPGRFSGRQFSNSRSEMNVSTLELGDSALYLCASKPTGFDEQFFGPGTRLTVL.

The chain is built from TRBV7-9 and TRBJ1-1; D remains unclear. The CDR3 extends over 15 amino acids. Germline values: CDR1 SEHNR, CDR2 FQNEAQ (reference sequence). V was pared by 1 base and J by 8 bases, with 17 bases between. Here the CDR3 DNA reads TGTGCCAGCAGCTTAGGGCCCCCTGTTACAGAAGAAGCTTTCTTT. This translates into CASSLGPPVTEEAFF.

The chain joins TRBV30 to TRBJ1-2; 7 bases agree with TRBD1. This CDR3 has 13 amino acids. V was clipped by 3 bases and J by 6 bases; unmatched bases: 7. Germline lookup yields CDR1 GTSNPN and CDR2 SVGIG (reference sequence). The CDR3 sequence is CAWRLGGSHGYTF. CDR3 sequence (DNA): TGTGCCTGGAGACTAGGGGGCAGCCATGGCTACACCTTC.

The chain combines TRBV6-5 with TRBJ1-3, with D hard to call. The CDR3 length is 15 residues. Trimming took off 6 bases at V and 6 bases at J, with 18 bases between the two ends. In germline, CDR1 is MNHEY, CDR2 SVGAGI. This CDR3 is CASSYAGINENTIYF. CDR3 bases: TGTGCCAGCAGCTACGCGGGGATTAATGAAAACACCATATATTTT.

The rearrangement joins TRBV7-2 to TRBJ1-2; 9 positions match TRBD1. Per germline, CDR1 SGHTA and CDR2 FQGNSA. J lost 4 bases, V lost 2 bases, and 2 bases had no gene match. The CDR3 contains 14 residues. CDR3 bases: TGTGCCAGCAGCTTAACAGGGGGCGCCTATGGCTACACCTTC. This codes for CASSLTGGAYGYTF.

J is TRBJ1-5 and V is TRBV5-1; D unresolved. The length of the CDR3 is 15 residues. The ends were cut back, 4 bases at V and 7 bases at J, with 18 bases in the middle. Germline V CDR1 and CDR2: SGHRS, YFSETQ. CDR3 region: CASSETGSPGQPQHF. As DNA, the CDR3 is TGCGCCAGCAGCGAAACGGGGTCCCCGGGGCAGCCCCAGCATTTT.

This clone was seen more than once but under ten times. The V and J genes are TRBV5-6 and TRBJ2-1; no clear D gene. CDR1 is SGHDT and CDR2 is YYEEEE in the germline V gene. V was pared by 0 bases and J by 9 bases, with 10 bases between. This CDR3 region has 13 residues. The DNA for the CDR3 is TGTGCCAGCAGCTTGGTACCGGTACGTGAGCAGTTCTTC. This sequence encodes CASSLVPVREQFF.

The chain carries TRBV5-1 and TRBJ2-5, with TRBD2 matching 9 bases. V lost 4 bases to trimming and J lost 1 base; unmatched junction nucleotides: 8. The CDR3 contains 16 residues. Germline V gene sequence: CDR1 SGHRS, CDR2 YFSETQ. The chain's CDR3 is CASSKGYSGGQETQYF. CDR3 sequence (DNA): TGCGCCAGCAGCAAGGGTTATAGCGGGGGCCAAGAGACCCAGTACTTC.

This clone showed up just once. The chain carries TRBV5-1 and TRBJ2-5, with a tentative D call TRBD2 (7 bases). The germline V gene has CDR1 SGHRS and CDR2 YFSETQ. CDR3 length: 15 amino acids. The germline V and J ends were trimmed by 4 bases and 7 bases, with 20 bases remaining between them. DNA for the CDR3: TGCGCCAGCAGCCAGTTAGGGGGGGTACAGGCGACCCAGTACTTC. This translates into CASSQLGGVQATQYF.

This clone is a singleton in its sample. The V gene is TRBV2, the J gene TRBJ2-3, with 9 bases fitting TRBD1. This CDR3 spans 15 amino acids. The V gene's germline CDR1 is SNHLY and CDR2 FYNNEI. The V and J ends lost 8 bases and 4 bases, in that order; junction bases with no gene match: 10. Here the CDR3 reads CASARSRQGADTQYF. DNA of the CDR3: TGTGCCAGCGCCCGTTCACGACAGGGGGCAGATACGCAGTATTTT.

V is TRBV6-5 and J is TRBJ2-5; 8 nucleotides line up with TRBD2. The better agreement between TRBJ2-7 and the DNA end casts doubt on the J call. The CDR3 is made up of 15 amino acids. Germline V lookup: CDR1 MNHEY, CDR2 SVGAGI. CDR3 loop: CASSTPSGSFHEQYF. DNA for the CDR3: TGTGCCAGCAGTACCCCAAGCGGGAGTTTCCACGAGCAGTACTTC.

The rearrangement uses TRBV27 and TRBJ2-1; 13 bases are a match to TRBD2. From germline, CDR1 is MNHEY and CDR2 SMNVEV (reference sequence). The CDR3 has 14 amino acids. J lost 5 bases, V lost 7 bases, and 2 bases had no gene match. CDR3 nucleotide sequence: TGTGCCAGCATGGGACTAGCGGGGAACAATGAGCAGTTCTTC. The encoded protein is CASMGLAGNNEQFF.

This clone appeared a few times. The chain has TRBV7-9 and TRBJ1-2; 8 bases are shared with TRBD1. Unmatched junction bases numbered 4, after V lost 5 bases and J lost 8 bases. This CDR3 comprises 12 residues. Germline loops: CDR1 SEHNR, CDR2 FQNEAQ (reference sequence). CDR3 nucleotide sequence: TGTGCCAGCAGCGGTCGGACAGGGGGCTACACCTTC. This codes for CASSGRTGGYTF.

This chain uses TRBV29-1 with TRBJ2-7; weak D call: TRBD1 (5 bases). CDR3 length equals 14 residues. The germline gives CDR1 SQVTM, CDR2 ANQGSEA. V was shortened by 7 bases and J by 7 bases, with 23 bases between the two germline ends. The CDR3 here is CSAPAGHVGDEQYF. CDR3 coding DNA: TGCAGCGCTCCCGCAGGGCATGTCGGTGATGAGCAGTACTTC.

Only a few counts were recorded for this clone. The gene calls are TRBV6-1 and TRBJ2-5, with D tentatively TRBD2 (5 bases). The J call could be wrong; TRBJ2-7 is a better fit for the DNA end. The length of the CDR3 is 15 residues. Looked up from germline, CDR1 is MNHNS and CDR2 is SASEGT. CDR3 nucleotides: TGTGCCAGCAGTGAAGCGGTGGACTCCCTTTACGAGCAGTACTTC. Translation gives CASSEAVDSLYEQYF.

J is TRBJ2-5 and V is TRBV5-4, with TRBD1 identical over 7 bases. This CDR3 comprises 15 residues. V shed 4 bases, J shed 2 bases, and the junction held 8 bases outside the gene matches. Germline loops: CDR1 SGHNT, CDR2 YYREEE (reference sequence). CDR3 region: CASSPWGTAQETQYF. The DNA of the CDR3 is TGTGCCAGCAGCCCTTGGGGGACAGCTCAAGAGACCCAGTACTTC.

The V and J genes are TRBV2 and TRBJ1-5; D possibly corresponds to TRBD1 (6 bases). The CDR3 length is 13 residues. Trimming removed 11 bases from V and 6 bases from J, with 17 bases in between. Per the germline V gene, CDR1 is SNHLY and CDR2 is FYNNEI. CDR3: CAGRTASGQPQHF. The CDR3 DNA is TGTGCCGGACGGACAGCCAGTGGTCAGCCCCAGCATTTT. Drawing the rest from reference TRBV2 and TRBJ1-5, the complete variable domain is EPEVTQTPSHQVTQMGQEVILRCVPISNHLYFYWYRQILGQKVEFLVSFYNNEISEKSEIFDDQFSVERPDGSNFTLKIRSTKLEDSAMYFCAGRTASGQPQHFGDGTRLSIL.

The chain recombines TRBV5-1 with TRBJ1-3; no firm D call. Germline loops: CDR1 SGHRS, CDR2 YFSETQ. Trimming pared 7 bases from V and 1 base from J, leaving 12 bases between. This CDR3 is built from 14 residues. CDR3 in amino acids: CASSEGASGNTIYF. DNA of the CDR3: TGCGCCAGCTCGGAGGGCGCATCTGGAAACACCATATATTTT.

This clone was seen only a few times. This chain joins TRBV19 and TRBJ1-1, with D tentatively TRBD1 (6 bases). CDR1 is LNHDA, CDR2 SQIVND, per germline (reference sequence). The CDR3 loop spans 13 amino acids. V lost 5 bases and J 2 bases, leaving 9 bases between the germline ends. CDR3: CASSQQGNTEAFF. DNA for the CDR3: TGTGCCAGTAGTCAACAGGGAAACACTGAAGCTTTCTTT. The variable domain in full, with the rest retrieved from reference TRBV19 and TRBJ1-1, is DGGITQSPKYLFRKEGQNVTLSCEQNLNHDAMYWYRQDPGQGLRLIYYSQIVNDFQKGDIAEGYSVSREKKESFPLTVTSAQKNPTAFYLCASSQQGNTEAFFGQGTRLTVV.

The CDR3 reads CASSLGRVQETQYF. As DNA, the CDR3 is TGTGCCAGCAGCTTGGGGAGGGTCCAAGAGACCCAGTACTTC. The V call is TRBV7-9, the J call TRBJ2-5, with TRBD2 identical over 7 bases. This CDR3 contains 14 residues. After removal of 3 bases from V and 1 base from J, the junction contained 2 bases not matched to a gene. Per germline, CDR1 SEHNR and CDR2 FQNEAQ (reference sequence).

The chain uses TRBV4-2 and TRBJ2-7; weak D call: TRBD2 (6 bases). V lost 5 bases and J lost 6, with 14 bases in between. Germline CDR1 and CDR2: LGHNA and YNFKEQ. The CDR3 has 13 amino acids. This CDR3 reads CASSSLSGVEQYF. In nucleotides, the CDR3 is TGTGCCAGCAGCTCCCTGTCGGGAGTCGAGCAGTACTTC.

The chain employs TRBV13 and TRBJ2-5, with 14 bases lining up with TRBD2. The J call is doubtful: the DNA matches TRBJ2-7 better. Germline V gives CDR1 PRHDT, CDR2 FYEKMQ (reference sequence). The CDR3 has 15 residues. This chain's CDR3 is CASSSGTSGSYEQYF. CDR3 DNA: TGTGCCAGCAGCTCCGGGACTAGCGGGAGCTACGAGCAGTACTTC.